This passage covers 12 T cell receptor beta chains from one sample sequenced in a study of blood T cell repertoires in COVID-19. Libraries were prepared by immunoSEQ multiplex PCR; TCRdb keeps only in-frame clonotypes and omits some of them. The sample yields roughly 150,000 clones, around 81% seen once. The material sequenced was peripheral blood. The receptors shown here come from a human donor in a cohort sampled during active COVID-19.

The chain is built from TRBV11-2 and TRBJ1-4; perhaps TRBD1 as D (6 bases). V gave up 5 bases and J gave up 4 bases, with 14 bases separating them. The CDR3 sequence is 15 residues long. The germline gives CDR1 SGHAT, CDR2 FQNNGV. The DNA of the CDR3 is TGTGCCAGCAGCCTAACAGGGTGGGATAATGAAAAACTGTTTTTT. Protein: CASSLTGWDNEKLFF.

CDR3 sequence (DNA): TGTGCCAGCAGTGAAAGCGGTCGATACGAGCAGTACTTC. This encodes CASSESGRYEQYF. The rearrangement links TRBV2 to TRBJ2-7; D perhaps matches TRBD2 (5 bases). Germline lookup yields CDR1 SNHLY and CDR2 FYNNEI. This CDR3 spans 13 amino acids. Trimming left V 2 bases short and J 4 bases short, with 9 bases between.

This chain links TRBV11-3 with TRBJ2-7; D not certain. The CDR3 contains 13 residues. From germline, CDR1 is SGHNT and CDR2 YENEEA. Trimming took off 2 bases at V and 7 bases at J, with 12 bases between the two ends. The CDR3 coding sequence is TGTGCCAGCAGCTTAATCCCGAGGTCGGAGCAGTACTTC. It codes for CASSLIPRSEQYF.

J is TRBJ2-7 and V is TRBV3-1 (or the pseudogene TRBV3-2), with D possibly TRBD1 on 5 matching bases. The CDR3 has 15 amino acids. The germline V and J ends were trimmed by 1 base and 1 base, with 11 bases remaining between them. CDR1 and CDR2 (germline): LGHDT, YNNKEL (reference sequence). Written as DNA, the CDR3 is TGTGCCAGCAGCCAAGCAGGGCAGGGTTCCTACGAGCAGTACTTC. Its translation is CASSQAGQGSYEQYF.

This sequence joins TRBV28 and TRBJ2-7; D unresolved. The CDR3 has 13 residues. Germline values: CDR1 MDHEN, CDR2 SYDVKM. Trimming left V 3 bases short and J 6 bases short, with 12 bases between. The CDR3 spells CASSLRKGFEQYF. In DNA form, the CDR3 reads TGTGCCAGCAGTTTGAGGAAAGGTTTCGAGCAGTACTTC.

V is TRBV28 and J is TRBJ1-2; possibly TRBD1 for D (6 bases). The CDR3 loop spans 15 amino acids. Trimming removed 7 bases at V and 0 bases at J, with 15 bases between. Germline CDR1 MDHEN, CDR2 SYDVKM. The CDR3 region is CASKIWDTANYGYTF. The CDR3 DNA is TGTGCCAGCAAGATCTGGGACACCGCTAACTATGGCTACACCTTC.

This chain connects TRBV10-3 to TRBJ1-6; D uncertain. V was cut by 4 bases and J by 7 bases, with 8 bases left in between. The CDR3 covers 13 residues. CDR1 ENHRY and CDR2 SYGVKD come from the germline V gene. The chain's CDR3 is CAISGAGNSPLHF. The CDR3 bases are TGTGCCATCAGTGGCGCAGGAAATTCACCCCTCCACTTT.

The chain joins TRBV4-2 to TRBJ2-3, with 15 bases matching TRBD2. This CDR3 spans 18 amino acids. Germline trimming cut 3 bases from V and 4 bases from J; bases unmatched to any gene: 8. Germline V gene sequence: CDR1 LGHNA, CDR2 YNFKEQ. CDR3 in amino acids: CASSHGLAGGMSADTQYF. For the CDR3, the DNA is TGTGCCAGCAGCCACGGACTAGCGGGGGGGATGTCGGCAGATACGCAGTATTTT.

The chain uses TRBV6-5 and TRBJ1-1; 7 bases are shared with TRBD1. Losses at the gene ends were 8 bases for V and 4 bases for J; bases not matched to a gene: 7. This CDR3 is built from 13 residues. The germline CDR1 and CDR2 sequences are MNHEY and SVGAGI. The CDR3 is CASLTGIGTEAFF. The CDR3 bases are TGTGCCAGCCTGACAGGGATCGGCACTGAAGCTTTCTTT.

The chain uses TRBV6-5 and TRBJ2-1, with a tentative D call TRBD2 (6 bases). V was cut by 5 bases and J by 10 bases, with 15 bases left in between. Germline CDR1 and CDR2: MNHEY and SVGAGI. This CDR3 has 13 amino acids. DNA for the CDR3: TGTGCCAGCAGTCGAAGACTAGAGTCCGAGCAGTTCTTC. As protein: CASSRRLESEQFF.

V is TRBV5-1 and J is TRBJ2-7; 9 positions match TRBD2. The J segment lost 2 bases and the V segment lost 0 bases, leaving 6 bases of the junction unmatched. Germline V gene data show CDR1 as SGHRS and CDR2 as YFSETQ. The CDR3 contains 16 residues. CDR3 residues: CASSLDGSGGTYEQYF. DNA for the CDR3: TGCGCCAGCAGCTTGGATGGTAGCGGGGGTACCTACGAGCAGTACTTC.

This rearrangement joins TRBV4-2 to TRBJ2-3; a weak D match, TRBD2 (6 bases). Germline V gives CDR1 LGHNA, CDR2 YNFKEQ. V lost 0 bases and J lost 2, with 18 bases in between. The CDR3 is made up of 18 amino acids. The DNA of the CDR3 is TGTGCCAGCAGCCAAGATGACGGGGGAGGAAGGGTCACAGATACGCAGTATTTT. Its translation is CASSQDDGGGRVTDTQYF.